These T cell receptor beta chains were read from a single sample in a study of blood T cell repertoires in COVID-19. TCRdb's copy holds only in-frame clones and misses some; the assay was immunoSEQ multiplex PCR. The sample has roughly 47,000 clones, approximately 81% seen once. Sequencing was carried out using peripheral blood. The origin of the receptors is an older woman with acute or convalescent COVID-19. The CDR3 runs from the conserved cysteine through the conserved F or W. The D gene is left open where the match is weak. Clone sizes are given selectively: once, few, many, or a class where the clone is expanded.

d_call	clone_size	j_call	v_call	cdr3_aa	cdr3_nt
-	few	TRBJ1-1	TRBV30	CAWRAGMNTEAFF	TGTGCCTGGAGGGCGGGTATGAACACTGAAGCTTTCTTT
-	-	TRBJ2-7	TRBV5-1	CASSGGTAPYEQYF	TGCGCCAGCAGCGGGGGGACGGCACCCTACGAGCAGTACTTC
-	-	TRBJ2-5	TRBV15	CATSRGPRQETQYF	TGTGCCACCAGTAGGGGCCCCCGCCAAGAGACCCAGTACTTC
-	-	TRBJ2-2	TRBV19	CASRDRTNTGELFF	TGTGCCAGTAGAGACAGGACGAACACCGGGGAGCTGTTTTTT
-	few	TRBJ2-1	TRBV6-1	CASSDQTRINNEQFF	TGTGCCAGCAGTGACCAAACCAGGATCAACAATGAGCAGTTCTTC
TRBD1	once	TRBJ1-2	TRBV11-3	CASSFGTGGGGYTF	TGTGCCAGCAGCTTTGGGACAGGGGGCGGCGGCTACACCTTC
-	once	TRBJ1-6	TRBV5-8	CASSPGTFDSPLHF	TGTGCCAGCAGCCCCGGGACATTCGATTCACCCCTCCACTTT
-	once	TRBJ2-1	TRBV7-9	CASSLVGSNHNEQFF	TGTGCCAGCAGCTTAGTCGGGAGTAACCACAATGAGCAGTTCTTC
TRBD1	-	TRBJ1-3	TRBV24-1	CATSAHKRGRGRYSGNTIYF	TGTGCCACCAGTGCCCACAAAAGGGGCAGGGGGCGATACTCTGGAAACACCATATATTTT
TRBD1	-	TRBJ2-3	TRBV2	CASRRPLAGGRPDTQYF	TGTGCCAGCAGGAGACCGCTCGCAGGGGGCAGGCCAGATACGCAGTATTTT
-	-	TRBJ2-7	TRBV28	CASSFGQAVTEQYF	TGTGCCAGCAGTTTTGGGCAGGCCGTAACCGAGCAGTACTTC
TRBD2	-	TRBJ2-1	TRBV10-1	CASSTLGASGREGEQFF	TGCGCCAGCAGTACATTGGGGGCTAGCGGGAGAGAAGGTGAGCAGTTCTTC
TRBD1	-	TRBJ1-2	TRBV7-2	CASSPDRDYGYTF	TGTGCCAGCAGCCCTGACAGGGACTATGGCTACACCTTC
TRBD1	-	TRBJ2-3	TRBV9	CASSVGQGRADTQYF	TGTGCCAGCAGCGTAGGACAGGGAAGAGCAGATACGCAGTATTTT
TRBD2	-	TRBJ2-6	TRBV7-2	CASSLRGSSGANVLTF	TGTGCCAGCAGCTTACGCGGGAGCTCTGGGGCCAACGTCCTGACTTTC
TRBD1	-	TRBJ1-1	TRBV18	CASSSDRVGGNTEAFF	TGTGCCAGCTCCTCCGACAGGGTGGGGGGGAACACTGAAGCTTTCTTT
TRBD1	-	TRBJ2-1	TRBV29-1	CSVVRVVGQGVDNEQFF	TGCAGCGTTGTCAGAGTGGTGGGACAGGGGGTTGACAATGAGCAGTTCTTC
TRBD2	-	TRBJ2-5	TRBV11-3	CASNFGTSTGTQYF	TGTGCCAGCAACTTCGGGACTAGCACTGGGACCCAGTACTTC
-	-	TRBJ1-2	TRBV27	CASALGRGINYGYTF	TGTGCCAGCGCTTTGGGCAGGGGTATTAACTATGGCTACACCTTC
-	-	TRBJ1-4	TRBV14	CASSQRAMAGRSNEKLFF	TGTGCCAGCAGCCAAAGAGCGATGGCGGGACGGAGTAATGAAAAACTGTTTTTT
-	-	TRBJ1-5	TRBV25-1	CASSESRHSNQPQHF	TGTGCCAGCAGTGAATCCAGACATAGCAATCAGCCCCAGCATTTT
-	-	TRBJ1-2	TRBV2	CASSPSQFNYGYTF	TGTGCCAGCAGCCCCTCACAGTTTAACTATGGCTACACCTTC
TRBD1	-	TRBJ2-2	TRBV19	CASSTQGTGTGELFF	TGTGCCAGTAGTACCCAGGGGACAGGGACCGGGGAGCTGTTTTTT
-	-	TRBJ1-1	TRBV12-3/TRBV12-4	CASRQANTEAFF	TGTGCCAGCAGACAGGCGAACACTGAAGCTTTCTTT
-	-	TRBJ2-7	TRBV11-3	CASSSSVEQYF	TGTGCCAGCAGTTCCTCGGTCGAGCAGTACTTC
TRBD2	-	TRBJ2-4	TRBV28	CASSTTGEGLRNIQYF	TGTGCCAGCAGCACAACCGGGGAGGGGCTTAGAAACATTCAGTACTTC
-	-	TRBJ1-5	TRBV10-2	CASREGGSNQPQHF	TGCGCCAGCAGAGAGGGGGGGAGCAATCAGCCCCAGCATTTT
TRBD2	-	TRBJ2-1	TRBV27	CASSSLREGSHEQFF	TGTGCCAGCAGTTCCTTACGGGAGGGCTCGCATGAGCAGTTCTTC
TRBD1	-	TRBJ2-3	TRBV19	CASSPGQGVADTQYF	TGTGCCAGTAGCCCGGGACAGGGAGTCGCAGATACGCAGTATTTT
TRBD2	-	TRBJ2-1	TRBV7-8	CASSHSGTSGSRGGSYNEQFF	TGTGCCAGCAGCCACAGCGGGACTAGCGGGAGTCGGGGTGGGTCCTACAATGAGCAGTTCTTC